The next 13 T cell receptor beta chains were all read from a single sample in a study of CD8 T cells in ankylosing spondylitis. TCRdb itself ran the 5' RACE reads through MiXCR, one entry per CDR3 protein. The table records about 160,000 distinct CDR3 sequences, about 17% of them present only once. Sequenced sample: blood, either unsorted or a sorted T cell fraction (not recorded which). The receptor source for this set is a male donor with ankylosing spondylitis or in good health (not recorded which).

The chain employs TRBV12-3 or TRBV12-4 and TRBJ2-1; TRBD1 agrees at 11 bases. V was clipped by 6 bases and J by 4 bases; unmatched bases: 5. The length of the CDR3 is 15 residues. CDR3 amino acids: CASSPDRGPYNEQFF. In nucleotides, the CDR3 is TGTGCCAGCAGCCCGGACAGGGGGCCTTACAATGAGCAGTTCTTC.

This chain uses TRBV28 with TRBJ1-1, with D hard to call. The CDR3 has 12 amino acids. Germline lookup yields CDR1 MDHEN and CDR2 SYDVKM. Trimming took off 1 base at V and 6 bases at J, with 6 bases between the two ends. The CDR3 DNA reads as TGTGCCAGCAGTTTATCGTACTCTGAAGCTTTCTTT. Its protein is CASSLSYSEAFF.

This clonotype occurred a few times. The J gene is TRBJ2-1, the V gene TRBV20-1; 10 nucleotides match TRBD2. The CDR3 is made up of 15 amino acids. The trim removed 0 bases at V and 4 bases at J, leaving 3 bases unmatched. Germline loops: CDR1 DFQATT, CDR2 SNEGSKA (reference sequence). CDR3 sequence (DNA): TGCAGTGCTAGAGATGGGACTAGCGTTTACAATGAGCAGTTCTTC. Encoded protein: CSARDGTSVYNEQFF.

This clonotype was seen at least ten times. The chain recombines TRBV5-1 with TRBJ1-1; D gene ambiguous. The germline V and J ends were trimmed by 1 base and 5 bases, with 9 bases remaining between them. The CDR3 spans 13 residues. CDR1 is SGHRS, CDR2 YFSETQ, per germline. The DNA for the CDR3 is TGCGCCAGCAGCTTGAGAGGGAGGACTGAAGCTTTCTTT. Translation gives CASSLRGRTEAFF.

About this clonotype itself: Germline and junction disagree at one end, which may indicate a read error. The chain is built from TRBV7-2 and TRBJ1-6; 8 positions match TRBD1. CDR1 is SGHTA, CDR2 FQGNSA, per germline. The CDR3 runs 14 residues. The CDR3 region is CVSSLDRALGSLHF. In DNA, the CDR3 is TGTGTCAGCAGCTTGGACAGGGCTTTGGGGTCCCTCCACTTT.

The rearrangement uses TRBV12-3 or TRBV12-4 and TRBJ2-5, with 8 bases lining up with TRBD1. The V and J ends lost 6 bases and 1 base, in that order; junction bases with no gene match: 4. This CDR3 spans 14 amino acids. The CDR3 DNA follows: TGTGCCAGCAGCGGGACAGGACCCCAAGAGACCCAGTACTTC. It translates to CASSGTGPQETQYF.

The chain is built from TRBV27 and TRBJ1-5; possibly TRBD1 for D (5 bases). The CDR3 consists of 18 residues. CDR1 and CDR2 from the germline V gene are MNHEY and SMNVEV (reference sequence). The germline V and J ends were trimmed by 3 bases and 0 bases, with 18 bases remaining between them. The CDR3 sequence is CASSFMAGNGYSNQPQHF. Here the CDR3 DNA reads TGTGCCAGCAGTTTTATGGCAGGGAATGGATATAGCAATCAGCCCCAGCATTTT.

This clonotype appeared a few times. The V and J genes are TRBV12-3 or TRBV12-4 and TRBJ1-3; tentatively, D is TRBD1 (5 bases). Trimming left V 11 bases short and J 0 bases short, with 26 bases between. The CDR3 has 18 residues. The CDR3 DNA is TGTGCCCTCAGTTTAGCGGAAGGCGACAGCCTCTCTGGAAACACCATATATTTT. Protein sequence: CALSLAEGDSLSGNTIYF.

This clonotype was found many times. In nucleotides, the CDR3 is TGTGCCAGCAGCTTAGTCAGTGCCGTAGGCAATGAGCAGTTCTTC. Protein product: CASSLVSAVGNEQFF. The chain recombines TRBV7-7 with TRBJ2-1; no clear D. Trimming pared 1 base from V and 6 bases from J, leaving 13 bases between. The CDR3 contains 15 residues. Germline CDR1 is SSHAT and CDR2 is FNYEAQ (reference sequence).

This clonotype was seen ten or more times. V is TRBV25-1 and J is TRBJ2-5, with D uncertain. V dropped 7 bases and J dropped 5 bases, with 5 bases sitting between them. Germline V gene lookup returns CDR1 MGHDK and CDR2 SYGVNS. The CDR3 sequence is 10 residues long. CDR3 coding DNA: TGTGCCAGCATCGGTGAGACCCAGTACTTC. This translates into CASIGETQYF.

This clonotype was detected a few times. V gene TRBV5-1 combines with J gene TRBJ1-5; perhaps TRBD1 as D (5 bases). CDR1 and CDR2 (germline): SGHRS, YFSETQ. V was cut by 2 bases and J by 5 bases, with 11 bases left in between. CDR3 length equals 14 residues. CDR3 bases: TGCGCCAGCAGCTTCGGGGGGGGAGATCAGCCCCAGCATTTT. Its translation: CASSFGGGDQPQHF.

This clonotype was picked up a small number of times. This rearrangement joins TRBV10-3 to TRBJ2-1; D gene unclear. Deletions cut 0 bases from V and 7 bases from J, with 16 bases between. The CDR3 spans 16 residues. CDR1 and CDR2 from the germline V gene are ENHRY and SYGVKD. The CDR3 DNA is TGTGCCATCAGTGAGTCGAGCAGCAGAACGACAAATGAGCAGTTCTTC. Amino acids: CAISESSSRTTNEQFF.

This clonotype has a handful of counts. CDR3 protein: CASSQSSSGANVLTF. The CDR3 nucleotides read TGTGCCAGCAGCCAAAGTTCCTCTGGGGCCAACGTCCTGACTTTC. This chain links TRBV6-5 with TRBJ2-6; D unresolved. Germline V gene sequence: CDR1 MNHEY, CDR2 SVGAGI. This CDR3 is 15 amino acids long. The V and J ends lost 6 bases and 0 bases respectively, with 9 bases between them.